This paragraph covers one TCR beta chain sequence. This clone has only a few counts. Its antigen has not been determined. The read ends 3 residues early relative to the CDR3; the germline J gene fills the gap. Diagnosis of CVID followed standard criteria, namely serum IgG, IgA and/or IgM below the normal range together with specific antibody deficiency. A total of fewer than 50 subjects (approximately 15 female and about 29 male; age range about 9 to 65 years, mean age around 41) were included in the CVID group. Predominantly Caucasian heritage was noted among both the CVID patients and the healthy controls. Replacement immunoglobulin therapy had been administered to all CVID subjects for at least one year at the time of study participation. No CVID subject was ill or taking immunomodulatory or immunosuppressive medication when blood was collected. Heparinized peripheral whole blood samples of roughly 5 to 9 ml were obtained from each donor. TCRbeta CDR3 repertoires were sequenced from genomic DNA of adults with common variable immune deficiency (CVID) and healthy adult controls. Diluted blood was subjected to density centrifugation over Hypaque 1077 or Ficoll-Paque for isolation of peripheral blood mononuclear cells. Unsorted mononuclear cells served as the source of genomic DNA, which was extracted either by Qiagen column purification or by a centrifugation-based method.

This sample is drawn from a study of T cell clonality in common variable immunodeficiency (dated by TCRdb to between 2015 and 2017). The paper's findings and limits, for the study overall: The authors noted that sequencing repertoires of T cell subpopulations would be needed to clarify what caused the increased clonality in CVID. Patient heterogeneity within the CVID cohort put limits on correlating repertoire features with clinical complications. Increased TCRbeta clonality was found in CVID subjects compared with healthy controls (t-test p = 0.018), with the increase being most characteristic of about a third of subjects. CVID TCRbeta sequences reportedly showed fewer deletions and N-nucleotide insertions and lacked highly modified clones with 13 or more V deletions. Fewer TCRbeta clones were shared among CVID subjects than among healthy controls (p < 0.0001). Despite equal DNA input, controls averaged around 82,000 unique sequences per sample versus roughly 32,000 in CVID samples.

Equivalent amounts of genomic DNA from CVID and control samples were used as sequencing input. For every sample, a 60 bp segment covering the rearranged TCRbeta CDR3 region was amplified and then sequenced. The immunoSEQ assay, a bias-corrected multiplex PCR combined with high-throughput sequencing, was used to amplify TCRbeta. The paper's data handling went like this. Every unique nucleotide sequence counted as a clone and was annotated with V, D and J genes, copy number and frequency. Sequences were labeled productive if in frame, and non-productive if out of frame or containing stop codons. Clonality was calculated from Shannon's entropy as previously described. Mean CDR3 Kyte-Doolittle hydropathy was derived from the predicted amino acid sequences of productive clones. Scaled V gene usage was hierarchically clustered using Manhattan distance and complete linkage with the R hclust function. To assess clone sharing by CDR3 amino acid sequence, 12 repertoires per group were resampled over 100 rounds. The repertoires were screened for some 69 published EBV-specific TCRbeta sequences and roughly 240 published CMV-specific TCRbeta sequences. After two CVID samples that produced fewer than 10,000 sequences were dropped from the analysis, 42 CVID repertoires remained. This is the immuneACCESS table as TCRdb keeps it, with only in-frame sequences that have V and J called. A part of the clones is gone; compared with another copy, unresolved V genes explain less than half, and the rest is unexplained. V and J calls and clone size are copied from that table; D and trimming were computed from the DNA. The table puts about 28,000 clones in this sample, none counted just once. The top ten clones comprise 29% of the sample.

The CDR3, cysteine through phenylalanine, is 18 amino acids long. Sequencing covers 45 bases of the CDR3, shown here with the frame starting at base 1. V loses 6 bases at its end and J loses 0 bases; junction bases beyond the gene matches: 13. From the germline V gene, CDR1 is SGHVS and CDR2 is FQNEAQ. The chain links TRBV7-8 with TRBJ1-3, with 8 bases matching TRBD1. The TCR comes from a human donor with common variable immunodeficiency. The sequencing sample was made of peripheral blood mononuclear cells. CDR3 region: CASSMDRVIRNSGNTIYF. The sequenced part of the CDR3 DNA is TGTGCCAGCAGTATGGACAGGGTTATTCGGAACTCTGGAAACACC.